The 24 T cell receptor beta chains presented below share a single source sample, sequenced in a study of circulating and synovial CD4+ cells in juvenile arthritis (dated by TCRdb to between 2014 and 2016). Libraries came from the immunoSEQ multiplex PCR assay. Sourced from immuneACCESS, this table was stored by TCRdb with only in-frame sequences that have V and J called. A share of the clones is absent; for the studies checked, an unresolved V gene accounts for under half, and the remainder has no known explanation. Counted in this sample were fewer than 35,000 clones; around 96% of them appeared once. Of the sample, less than 0.2% is held by the ten largest clones. Sequencing was done on a sample of CD4+ T cells from blood. These receptor sequences come from a human donor with juvenile idiopathic arthritis.

The gene calls are TRBV5-5 and TRBJ1-2, with D unclear. The CDR3 has 15 amino acids. Trimming stripped 7 bases from V and 8 bases from J, with 24 bases between. Germline assignment: CDR1 SGHKS and CDR2 YYEKEE (reference sequence). CDR3: CASELSPGERNGYTF. The CDR3 nucleotides are TGTGCCAGCGAACTTTCACCTGGAGAAAGAAACGGCTACACCTTC.

The chain combines TRBV27 with TRBJ2-3, with TRBD2 as a possible D gene (7 bases). There are 17 residues in the CDR3. Germline assignment: CDR1 MNHEY and CDR2 SMNVEV (reference sequence). Trimming left V 5 bases short and J 4 bases short, with 22 bases between. The CDR3 is CASSPPEGGGGPDTQYF. As DNA, the CDR3 is TGTGCCAGCAGTCCCCCTGAGGGTGGCGGGGGCCCAGATACGCAGTATTTT.

This chain joins TRBV7-3 and TRBJ2-1; 11 bases are shared with TRBD2. J lost 7 bases, V lost 6 bases, and 14 bases had no gene match. This CDR3 spans 17 amino acids. Germline V lookup: CDR1 SGHTA, CDR2 FQGTGA. CDR3 protein: CASSQFHSGGESNEQFF. CDR3 sequence (DNA): TGTGCCAGCAGTCAATTTCATAGCGGGGGGGAGTCGAATGAGCAGTTCTTC.

J is TRBJ2-1 and V is TRBV15; 7 bases fit TRBD1. Germline CDR1 is LNHNV and CDR2 is YYDKDF (reference sequence). The CDR3 has 15 amino acids. V gave up 5 bases and J gave up 9 bases; unmatched junction bases: 13. The CDR3 sequence is CATSSHPTGFGEQFF. The CDR3 coding sequence is TGTGCCACCAGCTCGCACCCGACAGGGTTTGGTGAGCAGTTCTTC.

This rearrangement joins TRBV5-1 to TRBJ1-3, with a weak D call TRBD1 (5 bases). Germline CDR1 reads SGHRS; CDR2 reads YFSETQ. This CDR3 has 13 residues. The germline V and J ends were trimmed by 4 bases and 3 bases, with 8 bases remaining between them. DNA for the CDR3: TGCGCCAGCAGCCAGGGAGGTGGAAACACCATATATTTT. It is translated as CASSQGGGNTIYF.

The chain combines TRBV28 with TRBJ1-2; 8 bases agree with TRBD1. The germline CDR1 and CDR2 sequences are MDHEN and SYDVKM. The CDR3 spans 13 residues. V shed 6 bases, J shed 4 bases, and the junction held 4 bases outside the gene matches. This chain's CDR3 is CASRPQGAYGYTF. CDR3 DNA sequence: TGTGCCAGCAGGCCTCAGGGGGCCTATGGCTACACCTTC.

The V call is TRBV29-1, the J call TRBJ1-1, with 8 bases aligning to TRBD1. The junction had 19 bases not matched to a gene; V was cut back by 4 bases and J by 3 bases. Per germline, CDR1 SQVTM and CDR2 ANQGSEA. The CDR3 contains 18 residues. The CDR3 nucleotides are TGCAGCGTTGTAGCCAGGGGGCGCATTGGGGGATGGGACACTGAAGCTTTCTTT. Its protein is CSVVARGRIGGWDTEAFF.

The chain joins TRBV4-3 to TRBJ1-2; D remains unclear. The germline V gene has CDR1 LGHNA and CDR2 YSLEER. The CDR3 runs to 13 residues. The ends were cut back, 1 base at V and 7 bases at J, with 10 bases in the middle. The CDR3 loop is CASSQVAGFGYTF. The CDR3 nucleotides are TGCGCCAGCAGCCAAGTGGCGGGGTTTGGCTACACCTTC.

This clone was detected once. CDR3 residues: CASSSTGLAATGELFF. The CDR3 region has the DNA TGTGCCAGCAGCTCTACGGGACTAGCAGCGACCGGGGAGCTGTTTTTT. The genes are TRBV7-2 and TRBJ2-2; 9 nucleotides agree with TRBD2. In germline, CDR1 is SGHTA, CDR2 FQGNSA. This CDR3 has 16 residues. V lost 4 bases to trimming and J lost 5 bases; unmatched junction nucleotides: 8.

The chain combines TRBV12-2 with TRBJ1-1; TRBD1 is taken as the D call from the table, unchecked against the DNA. TRBV12-2 constitutes a pseudogene. The CDR3 consists of 22 residues. The CDR3 nucleotides are TGTGCAAGTCGCACACGGGGGTTCGGACAGGGGGTTTGGGGGTTAATGAACACTGAAGCTTTCTTT. Protein product: CASRTRGFGQGVWGLMNTEAFF.

J is TRBJ1-5 and V is TRBV7-2, with D uncertain. Trimming took off 3 bases at V and 6 bases at J, with 18 bases between the two ends. CDR3 size: 16 residues. The germline gives CDR1 SGHTA, CDR2 FQGNSA. The CDR3 DNA reads TGTGCCAGCAGCTTGTGGTTGTCGGGGTCGGGTCAGCCCCAGCATTTT. This sequence encodes CASSLWLSGSGQPQHF.

J is TRBJ1-1 and V is TRBV7-3; no firm D call. V dropped 1 base and J dropped 4 bases, with 10 bases sitting between them. This CDR3 contains 14 residues. Looked up from germline, CDR1 is SGHTA and CDR2 is FQGTGA. CDR3 coding DNA: TGTGCCAGCAGCTTAAGCGGCCCTCGCACTGAAGCTTTCTTT. Its translation is CASSLSGPRTEAFF.

The V gene is TRBV5-1, the J gene TRBJ2-3, with 7 bases identical to TRBD2. V lost 4 bases to trimming and J lost 2 bases; unmatched junction nucleotides: 4. The CDR3 has 14 amino acids. Germline V lookup: CDR1 SGHRS, CDR2 YFSETQ. The CDR3 bases are TGCGCCAGCAGCCCCGGGACTAACACAGATACGCAGTATTTT. It translates to CASSPGTNTDTQYF.

The J gene is TRBJ1-2, the V gene TRBV27, with a weak D call TRBD1 (5 bases). Trimming shortened V by 0 bases and J by 9 bases, and 14 bases separated the two germline ends. This CDR3 is built from 14 residues. Germline CDR1 MNHEY, CDR2 SMNVEV (reference sequence). The chain's CDR3 is CASSLSGQGRSYTF. CDR3 DNA: TGTGCCAGCAGTTTATCGGGGCAGGGTAGGAGCTACACCTTC.

J is TRBJ2-1 and V is TRBV4-1, with a weak D call TRBD1 (6 bases). The CDR3 runs to 15 residues. The V and J ends lost 1 base and 3 bases respectively, with 10 bases between them. Germline V gene data show CDR1 as MGHRA and CDR2 as YSYEKL. CDR3 sequence: CASSQVRGFYNEQFF. The DNA for the CDR3 is TGCGCCAGCAGCCAAGTGAGGGGGTTCTACAATGAGCAGTTCTTC.

The rearrangement joins TRBV5-6 to TRBJ2-1; 8 nucleotides align to TRBD2. CDR3 length: 13 residues. CDR1 and CDR2 (germline): SGHDT, YYEEEE. The V and J ends lost 5 bases and 9 bases, in that order; junction bases with no gene match: 7. The CDR3 sequence is CASSSGLAGEQFF. In nucleotides, the CDR3 is TGTGCCAGCAGTTCCGGACTAGCAGGTGAGCAGTTCTTC.

The J gene is TRBJ2-5, the V gene TRBV6-5, with D perhaps TRBD1 (5 bases). The CDR3 consists of 14 residues. Looked up from germline, CDR1 is MNHEY and CDR2 is SVGAGI. Trimming shortened V by 4 bases and J by 4 bases, and 13 bases separated the two germline ends. CDR3 DNA sequence: TGTGCCAGCAGTTCTTTCGCGCAGGGAGAGACCCAGTACTTC. Protein product: CASSSFAQGETQYF.

This rearrangement joins TRBV6-4 to TRBJ2-3; 9 bases map to TRBD2. The germline V gene has CDR1 MRHNA and CDR2 SNTAGT. The CDR3 sequence is 14 residues long. With 6 bases clipped from V and 3 bases from J, the junction kept 4 bases outside the gene matches. Written as DNA, the CDR3 is TGTGCCAGCAGGGCTAGCGGGACTACAGATACGCAGTATTTT. Translating it yields CASRASGTTDTQYF.

This chain links TRBV18 with TRBJ1-1, with TRBD1 matching 7 bases. The germline gives CDR1 KGHSH, CDR2 LQKENI. The CDR3 runs 14 residues. V was clipped by 4 bases and J by 7 bases; unmatched bases: 9. The CDR3 bases are TGTGCCAGCTCACTCTCGACAGGGAACGGTGAAGCTTTCTTT. It is translated as CASSLSTGNGEAFF.

The genes are TRBV5-8 and TRBJ2-6; no reliable D call. There are 17 residues in the CDR3. Germline V gene data show CDR1 as SGHTS and CDR2 as YDEGEE. The V end lost 1 base, the J end lost 0 bases, and 11 bases lay between the germline ends. The CDR3 region is CASSLNYGYSGANVLTF. The CDR3 DNA follows: TGTGCCAGCAGCTTGAATTACGGTTACTCTGGGGCCAACGTCCTGACTTTC.

The chain uses TRBV5-4 and TRBJ2-5; the match to TRBD1 covers 9 bases. This CDR3 is 15 amino acids long. The V gene's germline CDR1 is SGHNT and CDR2 YYREEE (reference sequence). Trimming at V came to 3 bases and at J to 5 bases, leaving 8 bases not matched to a gene. The CDR3 DNA reads TGTGCCAGCAGCTCTCCGGGACAGGGTAACGAGACCCAGTACTTC. It translates to CASSSPGQGNETQYF.

The V and J genes are TRBV28 and TRBJ1-5; 10 bases align to TRBD1. Germline-derived CDR1 and CDR2 are MDHEN and SYDVKM. CDR3 length: 15 residues. Trimming cost V 5 bases and J 7 bases; bases outside gene matches: 8. CDR3 in amino acids: CASSDPGTGVQPQHF. As DNA, the CDR3 is TGTGCCAGCAGTGACCCCGGGACAGGGGTCCAGCCCCAGCATTTT.

The chain employs TRBV7-8 and TRBJ2-1; D remains ambiguous. The germline gives CDR1 SGHVS, CDR2 FQNEAQ. V lost 8 bases and J lost 6, with 17 bases in between. The CDR3 spans 14 residues. CDR3 nucleotides: TGTGCCAGCGTGTTAGGCGGCACCGGCAATGAGCAGTTCTTC. Its translation: CASVLGGTGNEQFF. The entire variable domain, with the rest obtained from reference TRBV7-8 and TRBJ2-1, is as follows: GAGVSQSPRYKVAKRGQDVALRCDPISGHVSLFWYQQALGQGPEFLTYFQNEAQLDKSGLPSDRFFAERPEGSVSTLKIQRTQQEDSAVYLCASVLGGTGNEQFFGPGTRLTVL.

This chain joins TRBV2 and TRBJ2-7; D may be TRBD1 (5 bases). CDR3 length: 14 residues. The V end was cut by 11 bases, the J end by 3 bases, with 20 bases between. Germline assignment: CDR1 SNHLY and CDR2 FYNNEI. The CDR3 DNA sequence: TGTGCCCGTAAGGGGCTGCGCGGCCGCTACGAGCAGTACTTC. This gives the protein CARKGLRGRYEQYF.